This passage covers 20 T cell receptor beta chains from one sample sequenced in a study of cytomegalovirus exposure and HLA in healthy donors. Profiling relied on immunoSEQ multiplex PCR, and the TCRdb table lists in-frame clones only, not all of them. The table has 200,000 to 250,000 clones, approximately 80% seen once; the top ten hold over 12%. Sequenced: PBMCs. These receptors all come from a woman between 25 and 40 years old in good health and CMV-seropositive.

The chain joins TRBV27 to TRBJ2-3; no definite D call. The CDR3 loop spans 15 amino acids. CDR1 MNHEY and CDR2 SMNVEV come from the germline V gene (reference sequence). V was pared by 3 bases and J by 0 bases, with 10 bases between. The CDR3 is CASSLGWVSTDTQYF. CDR3 DNA: TGTGCCAGCAGTTTGGGTTGGGTTAGCACAGATACGCAGTATTTT.

The chain has TRBV4-3 and TRBJ2-5; possible D gene TRBD2, 6 bases. CDR1 and CDR2 (germline): LGHNA, YSLEER. The CDR3 has 15 amino acids. Trimming removed 0 bases from V and 5 bases from J, with 13 bases in between. CDR3 in amino acids: CASSQDSGALETQYF. The CDR3 region has the DNA TGCGCCAGCAGCCAAGATTCGGGAGCGTTGGAGACCCAGTACTTC.

This rearrangement joins TRBV29-1 to TRBJ2-7; D tentatively reads TRBD1 or TRBD2 (6 bases each). The V end was cut by 5 bases, the J end by 0 bases, with 14 bases between. The germline CDR1 and CDR2 sequences are SQVTM and ANQGSEA. This CDR3 spans 14 amino acids. This chain's CDR3 is CSVRGDTLSYEQYF. The CDR3 DNA follows: TGCAGCGTTCGCGGGGACACCCTCTCCTACGAGCAGTACTTC.

J is TRBJ2-2 and V is TRBV5-1, with TRBD2 as a possible D gene (5 bases). CDR3 length: 14 residues. V shed 0 bases and J shed 6 bases, with 9 bases lying between them. Looked up from germline, CDR1 is SGHRS and CDR2 is YFSETQ. Here the CDR3 reads CASSLVSRAGELFF. CDR3 nucleotide sequence: TGCGCCAGCAGCTTGGTCTCGAGGGCCGGGGAGCTGTTTTTT.

This clone is categorized as medium-sized. This sequence joins TRBV6-4 and TRBJ2-3; D ambiguous. Trimming took 2 bases from V and 4 from J, leaving 10 bases between them. CDR3 length equals 14 residues. Germline V gene sequence: CDR1 MRHNA, CDR2 SNTAGT. Written as DNA, the CDR3 is TGTGCCAGCAGTGACAGGGCAGAAGCAGATACGCAGTATTTT. Translating gives CASSDRAEADTQYF.

The V call is TRBV2, the J call TRBJ2-1, with 7 bases aligning to TRBD1. This CDR3 is built from 15 residues. From germline, CDR1 is SNHLY and CDR2 FYNNEI. The ends lost 3 bases at V and 0 bases at J; junction bases unmatched: 2. The CDR3 loop is CASSDRGSSYNEQFF. In nucleotides, the CDR3 is TGTGCCAGCAGTGACAGGGGGAGCTCCTACAATGAGCAGTTCTTC.

The chain has TRBV28 and TRBJ2-2; 14 nucleotides line up with TRBD2. Germline assignment: CDR1 MDHEN and CDR2 SYDVKM. The V segment lost 6 bases and the J segment 6 bases; nucleotides outside the gene matches: 6. This CDR3 is built from 16 residues. The CDR3 region is CASSPPGLAGAGELFF. The CDR3 DNA reads TGTGCCAGCAGCCCACCGGGACTAGCGGGGGCCGGGGAGCTGTTTTTT.

The count of this clone is one. J is TRBJ2-5 and V is TRBV20-1; 7 bases align to TRBD1. The CDR3 runs 11 residues. CDR1 is DFQATT and CDR2 is SNEGSKA in the germline V gene (reference sequence). V lost 6 bases, J lost 9 bases, and 7 bases stayed unmatched. CDR3 sequence: CSALGGPPQYF. The CDR3 nucleotides are TGCAGTGCCCTAGGGGGCCCTCCCCAGTACTTC.

This chain uses TRBV5-6 with TRBJ2-3, with D unclear. CDR1 and CDR2 (germline): SGHDT, YYEEEE. Trimming removed 1 base at V and 2 bases at J, with 2 bases between. There are 12 residues in the CDR3. In nucleotides, the CDR3 is TGTGCCAGCAGCTTGTCCACAGATACGCAGTATTTT. Its protein is CASSLSTDTQYF. The entire variable domain, with the rest obtained from reference TRBV5-6 and TRBJ2-3, is as follows: DAGVTQSPTHLIKTRGQQVTLRCSPKSGHDTVSWYQQALGQGPQFIFQYYEEEERQRGNFPDRFSGHQFPNYSSELNVNALLLGDSALYLCASSLSTDTQYFGPGTRLTVL.

This chain connects TRBV7-8 to TRBJ1-5, with a weak D call TRBD1 (5 bases). Germline CDR1 SGHVS, CDR2 FQNEAQ. Trimming stripped 4 bases from V and 0 bases from J, with 10 bases between. This CDR3 is 15 amino acids long. CDR3 sequence: CASSSSGNSNQPQHF. The DNA of the CDR3 is TGTGCCAGCAGCTCATCAGGGAATAGCAATCAGCCCCAGCATTTT.

This chain links TRBV25-1 with TRBJ1-1; 8 nucleotides line up with TRBD1. The germline CDR1 and CDR2 sequences are MGHDK and SYGVNS. This CDR3 region has 14 residues. V shed 3 bases and J 9 bases; nucleotides not matched to a gene: 9. This chain's CDR3 is CASSDPRQGLQAFF. CDR3 in DNA: TGTGCCAGCAGTGATCCACGACAGGGGCTACAAGCTTTCTTT. The full variable domain, in which reference TRBV25-1 and TRBJ1-1 provide the parts outside the CDR3, is EADIYQTPRYLVIGTGKKITLECSQTMGHDKMYWYQQDPGMELHLIHYSYGVNSTEKGDLSSESTVSRIRTEHFPLTLESARPSHTSQYLCASSDPRQGLQAFFGQGTRLTVV.

The J gene is TRBJ1-4, the V gene TRBV27; the match to TRBD1 covers 7 bases. The CDR3 is made up of 14 amino acids. Germline V CDR1 and CDR2: MNHEY, SMNVEV (reference sequence). V lost 6 bases, J lost 6 bases, and 7 bases stayed unmatched. The CDR3 loop reads CASSQRGRDEKLFF. CDR3 in DNA: TGTGCCAGCAGCCAAAGGGGGCGAGATGAAAAACTGTTTTTT. Supplemented by reference TRBV27 and TRBJ1-4, the full variable domain reads EAQVTQNPRYLITVTGKKLTVTCSQNMNHEYMSWYRQDPGLGLRQIYYSMNVEVTDKGDVPEGYKVSRKEKRNFPLILESPSPNQTSLYFCASSQRGRDEKLFFGSGTQLSVL.

The CDR3 reads CASSLGGTGSEAFF. CDR3 in DNA: TGTGCCAGCAGCTTGGGGGGGACAGGTTCTGAAGCTTTCTTT. J is TRBJ1-1 and V is TRBV5-4; TRBD1 matches at 8 bases. Germline-derived CDR1 and CDR2 are SGHNT and YYREEE (reference sequence). The ends lost 0 bases at V and 6 bases at J; junction bases unmatched: 4. The CDR3 loop spans 14 amino acids. Full variable domain (rest looked up from reference TRBV5-4 and TRBJ1-1): ETGVTQSPTHLIKTRGQQVTLRCSSQSGHNTVSWYQQALGQGPQFIFQYYREEENGRGNFPPRFSGLQFPNYSSELNVNALELDDSALYLCASSLGGTGSEAFFGQGTRLTVV.

This chain connects TRBV27 to TRBJ2-7; D is perhaps TRBD2 (5 bases). This CDR3 has 14 amino acids. V dropped 2 bases and J dropped 6 bases, with 14 bases sitting between them. The germline CDR1 and CDR2 sequences are MNHEY and SMNVEV (reference sequence). The CDR3 is CASSLTGFLGEQYF. CDR3 sequence (DNA): TGTGCCAGCAGTTTAACGGGATTCCTCGGCGAGCAGTACTTC.

The chain joins TRBV5-1 to TRBJ2-3; D call uncertain. The germline V gene encodes CDR1 SGHRS and CDR2 YFSETQ. The CDR3 runs to 12 residues. V lost 5 bases to trimming and J lost 2 bases, with 6 bases between them. In nucleotides, the CDR3 is TGCGCCAGCAGTACGTCCACAGATACGCAGTATTTT. Protein: CASSTSTDTQYF.

The chain combines TRBV9 with TRBJ2-3; D ambiguous. V was pared by 0 bases and J by 4 bases, with 12 bases between. The CDR3 spans 15 residues. Looked up from germline, CDR1 is SGDLS and CDR2 is YYNGEE. The CDR3 bases are TGTGCCAGCAGCGTAGAAGGTATCCTGGCAGATACGCAGTATTTT. This sequence encodes CASSVEGILADTQYF.

The genes are TRBV27 and TRBJ2-1, with unresolved D. Trimming shortened V by 6 bases and J by 0 bases, and 15 bases separated the two germline ends. The CDR3 is 16 amino acids. CDR1 is MNHEY, CDR2 SMNVEV, per germline (reference sequence). The CDR3 here is CASSRPLGGSYNEQFF. CDR3 nucleotides: TGTGCCAGCAGCCGCCCGTTGGGCGGCTCCTACAATGAGCAGTTCTTC.

This rearrangement joins TRBV21-1 to TRBJ1-1. TRBV21-1 is a pseudogene. CDR3 size: 17 residues. The CDR3 sequence is CASSKVRAQKPNTEAFF. CDR3 DNA sequence: TGTGCCAGCAGCAAAGTTCGGGCGCAGAAACCGAACACTGAAGCTTTCTTT.

The chain has TRBV7-8 and TRBJ2-7; 8 nucleotides match TRBD1. Germline assignment: CDR1 SGHVS and CDR2 FQNEAQ. The V segment lost 3 bases and the J segment 4 bases; nucleotides outside the gene matches: 8. The CDR3 contains 15 residues. Written as DNA, the CDR3 is TGTGCCAGCAGCTTGGGACAGGTTGTTGGATACGAGCAGTACTTC. As protein: CASSLGQVVGYEQYF.

The V call is TRBV25-1, the J call TRBJ2-2; 7 positions agree with TRBD1. The CDR3 runs 16 residues. Germline assignment: CDR1 MGHDK and CDR2 SYGVNS. J was trimmed by 3 bases and V by 3 bases; bases with no gene match: 7. The chain's CDR3 is CASSEDKGQHTGELFF. The CDR3 bases are TGTGCCAGCAGTGAGGACAAGGGACAGCACACCGGGGAGCTGTTTTTT.